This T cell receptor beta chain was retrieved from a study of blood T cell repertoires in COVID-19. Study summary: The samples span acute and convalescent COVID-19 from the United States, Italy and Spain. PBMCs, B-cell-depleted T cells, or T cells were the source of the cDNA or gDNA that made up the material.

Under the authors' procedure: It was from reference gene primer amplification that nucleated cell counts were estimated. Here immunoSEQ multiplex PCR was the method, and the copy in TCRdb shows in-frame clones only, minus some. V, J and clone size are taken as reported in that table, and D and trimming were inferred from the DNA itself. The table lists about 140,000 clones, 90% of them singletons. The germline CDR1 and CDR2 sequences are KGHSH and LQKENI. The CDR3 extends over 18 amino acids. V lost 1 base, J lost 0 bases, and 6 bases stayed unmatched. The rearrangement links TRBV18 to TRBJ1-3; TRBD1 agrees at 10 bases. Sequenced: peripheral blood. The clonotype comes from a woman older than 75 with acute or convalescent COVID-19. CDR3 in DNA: TGTGCCAGCTCACCACTGACAGGGGGCAACCTCTCTGGAAACACCATATATTTT. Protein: CASSPLTGGNLSGNTIYF.